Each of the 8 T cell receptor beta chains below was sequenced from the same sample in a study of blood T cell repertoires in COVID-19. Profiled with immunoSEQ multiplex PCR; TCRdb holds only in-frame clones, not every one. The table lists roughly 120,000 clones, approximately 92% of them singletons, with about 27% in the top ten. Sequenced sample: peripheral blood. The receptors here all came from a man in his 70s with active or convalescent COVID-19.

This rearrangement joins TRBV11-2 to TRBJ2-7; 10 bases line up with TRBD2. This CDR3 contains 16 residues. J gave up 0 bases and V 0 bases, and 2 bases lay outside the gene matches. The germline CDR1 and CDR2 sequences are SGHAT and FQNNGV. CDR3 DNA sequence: TGTGCCAGCAGCTTAGATCCTAGCGGGAGCTCCTACGAGCAGTACTTC. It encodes CASSLDPSGSSYEQYF. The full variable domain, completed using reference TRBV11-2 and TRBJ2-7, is EAGVAQSPRYKIIEKRQSVAFWCNPISGHATLYWYQQILGQGPKLLIQFQNNGVVDDSQLPKDRFSAERLKGVDSTLKIQPAKLEDSAVYLCASSLDPSGSSYEQYFGPGTRLTVT.

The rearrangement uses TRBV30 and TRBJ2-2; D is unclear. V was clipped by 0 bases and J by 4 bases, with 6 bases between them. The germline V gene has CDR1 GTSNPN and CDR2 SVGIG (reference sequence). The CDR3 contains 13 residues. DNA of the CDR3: TGTGCCTGGAGTGTAGGCGGCACCGGGGAGCTGTTTTTT. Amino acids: CAWSVGGTGELFF.

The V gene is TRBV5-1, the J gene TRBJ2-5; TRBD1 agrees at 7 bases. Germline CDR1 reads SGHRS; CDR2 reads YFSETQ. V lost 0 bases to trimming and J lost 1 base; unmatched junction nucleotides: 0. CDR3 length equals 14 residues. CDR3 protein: CASSLGQGQETQYF. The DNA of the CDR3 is TGCGCCAGCAGCTTGGGACAGGGCCAAGAGACCCAGTACTTC.

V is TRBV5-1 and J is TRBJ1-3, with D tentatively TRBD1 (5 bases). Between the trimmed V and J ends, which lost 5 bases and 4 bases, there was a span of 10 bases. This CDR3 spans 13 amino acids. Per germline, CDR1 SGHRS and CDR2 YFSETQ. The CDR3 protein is CASSQGLGNTIYF. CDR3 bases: TGCGCCAGCAGTCAGGGACTCGGAAACACCATATATTTT.

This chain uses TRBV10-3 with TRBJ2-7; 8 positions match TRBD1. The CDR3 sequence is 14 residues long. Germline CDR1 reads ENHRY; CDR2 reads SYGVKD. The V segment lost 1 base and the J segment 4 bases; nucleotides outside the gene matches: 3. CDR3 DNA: TGTGCCATCAGTGAGTGGACAGGGAATTACGAGCAGTACTTC. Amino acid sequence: CAISEWTGNYEQYF.

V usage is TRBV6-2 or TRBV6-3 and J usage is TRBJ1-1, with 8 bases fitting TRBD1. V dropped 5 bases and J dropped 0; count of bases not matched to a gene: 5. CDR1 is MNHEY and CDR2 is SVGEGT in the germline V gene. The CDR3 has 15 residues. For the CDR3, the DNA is TGTGCCAGCAGTCCGGACAGGGCAGTGAACACTGAAGCTTTCTTT. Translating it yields CASSPDRAVNTEAFF.

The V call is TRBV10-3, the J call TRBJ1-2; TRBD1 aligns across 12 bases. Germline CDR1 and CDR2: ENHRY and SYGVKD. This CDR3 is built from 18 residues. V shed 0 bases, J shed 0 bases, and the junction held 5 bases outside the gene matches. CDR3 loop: CAISESGTGGRPNYGYTF. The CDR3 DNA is TGTGCCATCAGTGAGTCGGGGACAGGGGGCCGTCCTAACTATGGCTACACCTTC.

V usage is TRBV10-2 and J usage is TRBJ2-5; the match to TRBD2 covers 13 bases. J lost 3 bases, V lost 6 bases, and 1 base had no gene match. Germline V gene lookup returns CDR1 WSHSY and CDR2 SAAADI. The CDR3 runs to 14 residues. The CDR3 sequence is CASRGLAGEETQYF. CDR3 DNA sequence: TGCGCCAGCAGAGGACTAGCGGGAGAAGAGACCCAGTACTTC.